The entry that follows covers one TCR beta chain sequence. The method was immunoSEQ multiplex PCR; TCRdb's version includes in-frame clones alone and lacks a portion of them. The sample lists 100,000 to 150,000 clones, about nine tenths seen once, with more than 8% in the top ten. This sample stems from a study of control samples from healthy donors and cancer patients. The CDR3 length is 13 residues. V was shortened by 3 bases and J by 0 bases, with 3 bases between the two germline ends. J is TRBJ1-5 and V is TRBV12-3 or TRBV12-4, with D uncertain. The sequence was collected from a man aged 35-49 years in good health. Material: blood. The CDR3 here is CASSLASNQPQHF. In DNA form, the CDR3 reads TGTGCCAGCAGTTTGGCTAGCAATCAGCCCCAGCATTTT.